This entry features one TCR beta chain sequence. Its antigen is undetermined. The sample comes from a study of CD4 T cells in relation to SARS-CoV-2 and coronaviruses. On the study more broadly: PBMCs were cultured with antigen for roughly 9 days before TCR beta sequencing.

Unexposed donor CD4+ T cells date from about 2011-2018, before the COVID-19 pandemic. CD4+ T cells were isolated from the cells after 10 days of culture. Cells permitting, SARS-CoV-2 S/N and four cold-coronavirus spikes were tested on unexposed-donor CD4+ T cells. Each well had 2 million to 2.5 million PBMCs in approximately 5% human AB serum with IL-2. The CDR3 consists of 16 residues. V lost 2 bases and J lost 7; bases outside the gene matches: 14. Germline V lookup: CDR1 KGHSH, CDR2 LQKENI. TCRdb's table, derived via immunoSEQ multiplex PCR, lists solely in-frame clones and lacks some. The sample consists of roughly 25,000 clones, less than 85% of them appearing once.

Sequenced input: CD4+ T cells from PBMCs, cultured in vitro. The rearrangement links TRBV18 to TRBJ2-7; the match to TRBD1 covers 7 bases. The TCR originated in a human donor in good health. The CDR3 bases are TGTGCCAGCTCACCATTCGACAGGGATGAATTTGGGGAGCAGTACTTC. Encoded protein: CASSPFDRDEFGEQYF.